A single sample is the source of the 10 T cell receptor beta chains below, sequenced in a study of OX40 agonist ivuxolimab in advanced cancers. Generated by immunoSEQ multiplex PCR, the TCRdb table keeps only in-frame clones and is missing some. The repertoire holds 85,000 to 95,000 clones, with 75% to 95% as singletons. Source: CD4+ or CD8+ T cells sorted from blood, taken in a trial of the OX40 agonist ivuxolimab. The receptor set was obtained from an adult with an advanced solid tumor such as melanoma, head and neck, liver or kidney cancer.

The gene calls are TRBV19 and TRBJ1-4; 9 nucleotides line up with TRBD1. Losses at the gene ends were 2 bases for V and 8 bases for J; bases not matched to a gene: 6. This CDR3 has 15 amino acids. Germline assignment: CDR1 LNHDA and CDR2 SQIVND (reference sequence). CDR3 in amino acids: CASSIMGQGGEKLFF. CDR3 sequence (DNA): TGTGCCAGTAGTATAATGGGACAGGGTGGCGAAAAACTGTTTTTT. The full variable domain, its missing parts supplied by reference TRBV19 and TRBJ1-4, is DGGITQSPKYLFRKEGQNVTLSCEQNLNHDAMYWYRQDPGQGLRLIYYSQIVNDFQKGDIAEGYSVSREKKESFPLTVTSAQKNPTAFYLCASSIMGQGGEKLFFGSGTQLSVL.

V and J are TRBV27 and TRBJ2-6; tentatively, D is TRBD1 (5 bases). The CDR3 is made up of 17 amino acids. The ends were cut back, 4 bases at V and 0 bases at J, with 13 bases in the middle. CDR1 is MNHEY, CDR2 SMNVEV, per germline (reference sequence). The CDR3 loop reads CASSSPSTVSGANVLTF. The CDR3 DNA reads TGTGCCAGCAGTTCACCGTCGACAGTCTCTGGGGCCAACGTCCTGACTTTC.

To note about this clone: Its ends do not fully match the called genes, so a read error is possible. The chain joins TRBV2 to TRBJ2-7, with D possibly TRBD1 on 5 matching bases. Germline CDR1 and CDR2: SNHLY and FYNNEI. The CDR3 runs 14 residues. CDR3: CASGDQGNAYEQYF. As DNA, the CDR3 is TGTGCCAGCGGTGATCAGGGTAATGCCTACGAGCAGTACTTC.

The V call is TRBV21-1, the J call TRBJ2-6; the table's D call of TRBD2 was not tested on the DNA. TRBV21-1 is termed a pseudogene. This CDR3 comprises 21 residues. DNA for the CDR3: TGTGCCAGCAGCCGTCTCATGGAAGCGGGAGTAACCCGCTCTGGGGCCAACGTCCTGACTTTC. It is translated as CASSRLMEAGVTRSGANVLTF.

This clone was seen once. V and J are TRBV2 and TRBJ2-2; D is ambiguous. The CDR3 consists of 12 residues. Trimming left V 9 bases short and J 2 bases short, with 7 bases between. CDR1 SNHLY and CDR2 FYNNEI come from the germline V gene. CDR3 protein: CASTENTGELFF. Here the CDR3 DNA reads TGTGCCAGTACAGAAAACACCGGGGAGCTGTTTTTT. The full variable domain, with the rest looked up from reference TRBV2 and TRBJ2-2, is EPEVTQTPSHQVTQMGQEVILRCVPISNHLYFYWYRQILGQKVEFLVSFYNNEISEKSEIFDDQFSVERPDGSNFTLKIRSTKLEDSAMYFCASTENTGELFFGEGSRLTVL.

The chain links TRBV2 to TRBJ2-7, with 13 bases lining up with TRBD2. V trimming: 0 bases; J trimming: 3 bases; junction bases outside the gene matches: 2. Per germline, CDR1 SNHLY and CDR2 FYNNEI. The CDR3 is made up of 16 amino acids. The CDR3 bases are TGTGCCAGCAGTGAAGCAGGACTAGCGGGGGTCTACGAGCAGTACTTC. Its translation: CASSEAGLAGVYEQYF.

V is TRBV5-4 and J is TRBJ1-2, with D maybe TRBD1 (6 bases). Trimming shortened V by 5 bases and J by 4 bases, and 18 bases separated the two germline ends. The germline V gene has CDR1 SGHNT and CDR2 YYREEE (reference sequence). This CDR3 contains 15 residues. This CDR3 reads CASRAQGNLRYGYTF. Written as DNA, the CDR3 is TGTGCCAGCAGGGCCCAGGGGAACCTTCGCTATGGCTACACCTTC.

V usage is TRBV28 and J usage is TRBJ2-1, with 12 bases fitting TRBD2. Germline V gene sequence: CDR1 MDHEN, CDR2 SYDVKM. This CDR3 spans 15 amino acids. J was trimmed by 13 bases and V by 5 bases; bases with no gene match: 12. This chain's CDR3 is CASSATGTSGRTQFF. The CDR3 nucleotides are TGTGCCAGCAGTGCGACCGGGACTAGCGGGCGAACCCAGTTCTTC. Looking up the rest from reference TRBV28 and TRBJ2-1 gives the full variable domain: DVKVTQSSRYLVKRTGEKVFLECVQDMDHENMFWYRQDPGLGLRLIYFSYDVKMKEKGDIPEGYSVSREKKERFSLILESASTNQTSMYLCASSATGTSGRTQFFGPGTRLTVL.

This chain links TRBV29-1 with TRBJ2-7, with TRBD2 matching 9 bases. V was pared by 3 bases and J by 2 bases, with 5 bases of the junction left unmatched. The CDR3 covers 14 residues. CDR1 and CDR2 (germline): SQVTM, ANQGSEA. The CDR3 nucleotides are TGCAGCGTTGAGGCGCTAGCGGGGCCCTACGAGCAGTACTTC. Translating gives CSVEALAGPYEQYF.

This chain connects TRBV7-2 to TRBJ2-7; TRBD2 matches at 12 bases. Trimming cost V 5 bases and J 7 bases; bases outside gene matches: 6. CDR1 is SGHTA, CDR2 FQGNSA, per germline. The CDR3 runs 14 residues. DNA of the CDR3: TGTGCCAGCAGCACTAGCGGGGGGCTACGGGAGCAGTACTTC. The encoded protein is CASSTSGGLREQYF. Drawing the rest from reference TRBV7-2 and TRBJ2-7, the complete variable domain is GAGVSQSPSNKVTEKGKDVELRCDPISGHTALYWYRQSLGQGLEFLIYFQGNSAPDKSGLPSDRFSAERTGGSVSTLTIQRTQQEDSAVYLCASSTSGGLREQYFGPGTRLTVT.